In its sample, the clone carrying this TCR beta chain was seen many times. The sample belongs to a study of CD8+CD57+ T cells in acquired aplastic anemia. The use of genomic DNA as template underpinned the TCR beta VDJ and CDR3 profiling. Each CDR3 protein is one row after TCRdb ran MiXCR on the reads. Of 200,000 to 250,000 distinct CDR3 sequences listed, approximately 60% are singletons. J lost 4 bases, V lost 3 bases, and 13 bases had no gene match. This CDR3 contains 18 residues. Germline CDR1 is ENHRY and CDR2 is SYGVKD. What was sequenced was sorted CD4+, CD8+, or CD8+CD57+ T cells (not recorded which) from PBMCs. This TCR was recovered from a human donor in good health. The chain recombines TRBV10-3 with TRBJ1-2; 11 nucleotides align to TRBD1. CDR3 in amino acids: CAISDAQDRGLKGYGYTF. The DNA of the CDR3 is TGTGCCATCAGTGACGCTCAGGACAGGGGGCTGAAAGGCTATGGCTACACCTTC.